The T cell receptor beta chain under discussion was sequenced for a study of vaccination and CD4 T cells after COVID-19. As to treatment: approximately nine-day PBMC culture with coronavirus spike peptide pools or control peptides (ViraFEST assay). After expanding antigen-specific T cells with peptide pools, ViraFEST sequenced their TCRs. An Oncomine TCR Beta short-read assay was used to sequence the DNA from cultured CD4+ T cells. One entry per CDR3 protein results from TCRdb running MiXCR on the PCR reads. The sample shows thousands of distinct CDR3 sequences, 24% of them seen only once. Regarding this clonotype: What it binds is not known.

The CDR3 contains 13 residues. Germline values: CDR1 GTSNPN, CDR2 SVGIG (reference sequence). Trimming took 7 bases from V and 8 from J, leaving 15 bases between them. The chain couples TRBV30 to TRBJ1-6, with D possibly being TRBD1 (6 bases). The sequencing used CD4+ T cells from blood, cultured in vitro, collected after SARS-CoV-2 vaccination. The TCR was taken from a human donor who had recovered from COVID-19. The CDR3 loop reads CASRGGGYSPLHF. The CDR3 DNA sequence: TGTGCCTCAAGAGGGGGAGGTTATTCACCCCTCCACTTT.